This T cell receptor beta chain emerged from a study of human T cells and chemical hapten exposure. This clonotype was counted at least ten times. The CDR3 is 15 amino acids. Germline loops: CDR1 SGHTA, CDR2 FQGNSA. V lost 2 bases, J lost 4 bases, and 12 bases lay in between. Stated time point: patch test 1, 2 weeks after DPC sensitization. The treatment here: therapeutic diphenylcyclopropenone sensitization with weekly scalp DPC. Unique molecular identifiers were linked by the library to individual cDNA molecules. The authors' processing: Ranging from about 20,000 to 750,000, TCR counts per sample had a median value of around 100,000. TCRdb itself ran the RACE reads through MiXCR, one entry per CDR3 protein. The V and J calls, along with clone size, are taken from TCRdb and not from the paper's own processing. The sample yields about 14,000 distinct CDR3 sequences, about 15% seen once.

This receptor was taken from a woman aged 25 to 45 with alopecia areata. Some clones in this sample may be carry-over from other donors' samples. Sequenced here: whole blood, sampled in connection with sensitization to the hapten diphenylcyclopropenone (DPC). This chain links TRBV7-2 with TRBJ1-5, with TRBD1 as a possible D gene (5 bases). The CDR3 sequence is CASSLQTGGNQPQHF. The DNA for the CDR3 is TGTGCCAGCAGCTTACAAACAGGAGGTAATCAGCCCCAGCATTTT.